This section outlines one T cell receptor (beta chain) sequence together with its context. These data are taken from a study of memory CD4+ T cells and cytomegalovirus serostatus. The CDR3 runs to 17 residues. The V end lost 3 bases, the J end lost 1 base, and 18 bases lay between the germline ends. Germline lookup yields CDR1 MGHDK and CDR2 SYGVNS. The sort gate was single viable CD3+CD4+CD8-CD45RO+ cells for memory CD4+ T cells. Assay: immunoSEQ multiplex PCR; the TCRdb copy retains only in-frame clones and omits some. The top ten clones hold under 0.65% of a sample with over 40,000 clones, over 65% of them seen once.

The sample was memory CD4+ T cells from blood. The J gene is TRBJ1-2, the V gene TRBV25-1, with D possibly TRBD1 on 5 matching bases. This clonotype originated in an adult in good health and CMV-seronegative. CDR3 in DNA: TGTGCCAGCAGTGAGAGATCAGGGAAGGTCGGTAACTATGGCTACACCTTC. Translation: CASSERSGKVGNYGYTF.